The 14 T cell receptor beta chains presented below share a single source sample, sequenced in a study of T cell responses to AZD1222 COVID-19 vaccine. Assay used: immunoSEQ multiplex PCR; TCRdb lists only in-frame clones, some missing. The sample has some 100,000 clones; 80% to 90% are singletons. The specimen comprised peripheral blood, sampled on day 0 of AZD1222 vaccination. These receptors originate from an adult in good health.

The chain links TRBV7-8 to TRBJ1-4; no clear D. The V end was cut by 5 bases, the J end by 5 bases, with 15 bases between. The CDR3 covers 15 residues. The germline V gene encodes CDR1 SGHVS and CDR2 FQNEAQ. The CDR3 loop is CASSPAGLRNEKLFF. CDR3 DNA sequence: TGTGCCAGCAGCCCAGCGGGGTTGCGGAATGAAAAACTGTTTTTT.

CDR3 nucleotide sequence: TGTGCCACCAGAGGCCGCCTAGCACGCACAGATACGCAGTATTTT. Protein product: CATRGRLARTDTQYF. The rearrangement joins TRBV15 to TRBJ2-3; tentative D call: TRBD2 (5 bases). The CDR3 runs 15 residues. Germline V lookup: CDR1 LNHNV, CDR2 YYDKDF (reference sequence). V was pared by 6 bases and J by 1 base, with 14 bases between.

The chain's CDR3 is CASSLIGGSTDTQYF. In DNA form, the CDR3 reads TGTGCCAGCAGCTTGATAGGTGGTAGCACAGATACGCAGTATTTT. The chain joins TRBV7-6 to TRBJ2-3, with D uncertain. Per germline, CDR1 SGHVS and CDR2 FNYEAQ. The CDR3 is 15 amino acids. V was pared by 3 bases and J by 0 bases, with 10 bases between.

The chain carries TRBV7-2 and TRBJ2-6; no clear D gene. CDR3 length equals 15 residues. V lost 5 bases to trimming and J lost 3 bases, with 11 bases between them. CDR1 is SGHTA and CDR2 is FQGNSA in the germline V gene. CDR3 amino acids: CASSPRILGANVLTF. CDR3 bases: TGTGCCAGCAGCCCACGAATCCTTGGGGCCAACGTCCTGACTTTC.

The chain has TRBV5-1 and TRBJ2-7; possible D gene TRBD2, 5 bases. The CDR3 sequence is 15 residues long. Germline V CDR1 and CDR2: SGHRS, YFSETQ. Trimming shortened V by 0 bases and J by 3 bases, and 13 bases separated the two germline ends. CDR3 nucleotides: TGCGCCAGCAGCTTGGGACACGGGAACCTCTACGAGCAGTACTTC. Its protein is CASSLGHGNLYEQYF.

This chain connects TRBV5-1 to TRBJ2-1; 14 bases match TRBD2. CDR3 length: 17 amino acids. Germline CDR1 is SGHRS and CDR2 is YFSETQ. With V trimmed by 0 bases and J by 9 bases, 8 bases remained unmatched. CDR3 sequence: CASSLVPGLAGVGEQFF. The CDR3 DNA is TGCGCCAGCAGCTTGGTCCCGGGACTAGCGGGGGTAGGTGAGCAGTTCTTC. Full variable domain (remainder filled in from reference TRBV5-1 and TRBJ2-1): KAGVTQTPRYLIKTRGQQVTLSCSPISGHRSVSWYQQTPGQGLQFLFEYFSETQRNKGNFPGRFSGRQFSNSRSEMNVSTLELGDSALYLCASSLVPGLAGVGEQFFGPGTRLTVL.

In nucleotides, the CDR3 is TGTGCCAGCAGCTTTGGGAACACTGAAGCTTTCTTT. It encodes CASSFGNTEAFF. The chain links TRBV7-2 to TRBJ1-1; no firm D call. The CDR3 is made up of 12 amino acids. The germline CDR1 and CDR2 sequences are SGHTA and FQGNSA. Trimming took 3 bases from V and 1 from J, leaving 3 bases between them. Combining the CDR3 with reference TRBV7-2 and TRBJ1-1 gives the whole variable domain GAGVSQSPSNKVTEKGKDVELRCDPISGHTALYWYRQSLGQGLEFLIYFQGNSAPDKSGLPSDRFSAERTGGSVSTLTIQRTQQEDSAVYLCASSFGNTEAFFGQGTRLTVV.

The chain is built from TRBV9 and TRBJ1-1; no clear D gene. Germline V gene data show CDR1 as SGDLS and CDR2 as YYNGEE. This CDR3 spans 15 amino acids. Deletions cut 0 bases from V and 3 bases from J, with 12 bases between. The CDR3 DNA is TGTGCCAGCAGCGTAGAAATAGCGCCGGACACTGAAGCTTTCTTT. Translated, it gives CASSVEIAPDTEAFF.

V is TRBV7-2 and J is TRBJ1-6; 7 bases agree with TRBD1. The junction had 16 bases not matched to a gene; V was cut back by 5 bases and J by 9 bases. The CDR3 spans 17 residues. Germline V gene sequence: CDR1 SGHTA, CDR2 FQGNSA. The CDR3 reads CASSLNAATGTGSPLHF. In nucleotides, the CDR3 is TGTGCCAGCAGCCTCAATGCGGCGACAGGGACTGGTTCACCCCTCCACTTT.

The J gene is TRBJ1-5, the V gene TRBV19, with 7 positions matching TRBD1. The ends lost 0 bases at V and 6 bases at J; junction bases unmatched: 8. CDR1 is LNHDA and CDR2 is SQIVND in the germline V gene (reference sequence). This CDR3 spans 16 amino acids. The CDR3 DNA reads as TGTGCCAGTAGTATAGATTGGACGACAGGGAGTCAGCCCCAGCATTTT. It yields the protein CASSIDWTTGSQPQHF.

V gene TRBV28 combines with J gene TRBJ1-4; D may be TRBD1 (5 bases). Germline-derived CDR1 and CDR2 are MDHEN and SYDVKM. This CDR3 has 14 residues. Trimming pared 5 bases from V and 7 bases from J, leaving 14 bases between. The CDR3 coding sequence is TGTGCCAGCAGTCCCCCAGGGACGAGTGAAAAACTGTTTTTT. It yields the protein CASSPPGTSEKLFF.

This chain joins TRBV6-2 or TRBV6-3 and TRBJ2-1, with D unclear. The CDR3 has 14 amino acids. Looked up from germline, CDR1 is MNHEY and CDR2 is SVGEGT. Trimming took 0 bases from V and 4 from J, leaving 7 bases between them. This chain's CDR3 is CASSYSAAYNEQFF. The DNA of the CDR3 is TGTGCCAGCAGTTACTCAGCTGCGTACAATGAGCAGTTCTTC.

V and J are TRBV18 and TRBJ1-2; D not certain. The CDR3 loop spans 13 amino acids. V lost 4 bases, J lost 3 bases, and 9 bases lay in between. Germline V lookup: CDR1 KGHSH, CDR2 LQKENI. The CDR3 DNA sequence: TGTGCCAGCTCACAAAGCGTTGACTATGGCTACACCTTC. It encodes CASSQSVDYGYTF.

The chain is built from TRBV28 and TRBJ1-2; no clear D gene. Trimming took 7 bases from V and 2 from J, leaving 8 bases between them. In germline, CDR1 is MDHEN, CDR2 SYDVKM. This CDR3 is 12 amino acids long. CDR3: CASTQDNYGYTF. CDR3 DNA sequence: TGTGCCAGCACCCAGGACAACTATGGCTACACCTTC.